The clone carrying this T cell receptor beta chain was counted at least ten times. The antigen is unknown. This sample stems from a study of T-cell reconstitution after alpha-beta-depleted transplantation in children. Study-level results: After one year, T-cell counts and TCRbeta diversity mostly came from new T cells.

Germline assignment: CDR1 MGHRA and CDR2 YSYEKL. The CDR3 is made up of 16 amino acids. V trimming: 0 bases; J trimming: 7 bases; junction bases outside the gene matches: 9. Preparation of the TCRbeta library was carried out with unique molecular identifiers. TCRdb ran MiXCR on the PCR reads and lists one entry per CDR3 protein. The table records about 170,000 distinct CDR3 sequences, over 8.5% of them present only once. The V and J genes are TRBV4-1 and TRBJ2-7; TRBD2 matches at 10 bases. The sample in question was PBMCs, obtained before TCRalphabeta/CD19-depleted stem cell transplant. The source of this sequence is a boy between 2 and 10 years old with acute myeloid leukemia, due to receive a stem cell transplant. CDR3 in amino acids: CASSQDDLAGVIEQYF. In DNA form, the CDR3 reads TGCGCCAGCAGCCAAGATGACCTAGCGGGAGTGATTGAGCAGTACTTC.